This is a list of T cell receptor beta chains from one sample in a study of identical twins. TCRdb reprocessed the 5' RACE reads via MiXCR and lists one record per CDR3 protein. The data hold roughly 630,000 distinct CDR3 sequences, with about 7% observed a single time. The sample was also linked to a second study, of yellow fever vaccine responses in identical twins.

Sequenced input: PBMCs. The source is a woman aged 18-29 years in good health. The CDR3 runs from the conserved cysteine through the conserved F or W. The order of the fields is V gene, clone size, J gene, CDR3 length, D gene, CDR3 protein, CDR3 DNA. The D gene is left open where the match is weak. Only part of the rows carry a size: once, few, many, or a class if the clone is expanded.

>TRBV2|many|TRBJ2-7|12|.
CASQGGQYEQYF
TGTGCCAGTCAAGGTGGGCAATACGAGCAGTACTTC
>TRBV2|.|TRBJ2-3|16|.
CASSSQGTSWVDTQYF
TGTGCCAGCAGCTCCCAGGGGACCTCCTGGGTAGATACGCAGTATTTT
>TRBV11-2|.|TRBJ1-4|16|TRBD1
CASSATGGWVNEKLFF
TGTGCCAGCAGCGCGACAGGGGGCTGGGTTAATGAAAAACTGTTTTTT
>TRBV12-3/TRBV12-4|many|TRBJ2-7|17|TRBD1
CASSLGYGGWDSHEQYF
TGTGCCAGCAGTTTAGGTTACGGAGGATGGGACAGCCACGAGCAGTACTTC
>TRBV7-6|.|TRBJ2-7|15|TRBD2
CASSLRGGGSLWQYF
TGTGCCAGCAGCTTGCGGGGGGGGGGCTCCCTCTGGCAGTACTTC
>TRBV2|.|TRBJ2-3|11|.
CASSEVGTQYF
TGTGCCAGCAGTGAGGTTGGGACGCAGTATTTT
>TRBV12-3/TRBV12-4|many|TRBJ1-2|12|.
CASSFGDSGYTF
TGTGCCAGCAGTTTTGGAGATAGTGGCTACACCTTC
>TRBV4-1|.|TRBJ2-3|16|.
CASSQGFLRNTDTQYF
TGCGCCAGCAGCCAAGGTTTTCTCCGGAACACAGATACGCAGTATTTT
>TRBV4-1|few|TRBJ2-5|17|.
CASSQHWTAVTGETQYF
TGCGCCAGCAGCCAACATTGGACAGCGGTTACGGGAGAGACCCAGTACTTC
>TRBV7-9|.|TRBJ2-2|15|.
CASSHIPRVTGELFF
TGTGCCAGCAGCCACATCCCGCGGGTAACCGGGGAGCTGTTTTTT
>TRBV6-1|.|TRBJ1-5|14|.
CASSDAGLPKPQHF
TGTGCCAGCAGTGATGCGGGCCTACCAAAGCCCCAGCATTTT
>TRBV25-1|.|TRBJ1-2|13|TRBD1
CASGTGDFYGYTF
TGTGCCAGCGGGACAGGGGACTTTTATGGCTACACCTTC
>TRBV12-3/TRBV12-4|.|TRBJ2-3|15|TRBD1
CASSLQAGGVDTQYF
TGTGCCAGCAGTTTACAGGCAGGGGGCGTGGATACGCAGTATTTT
>TRBV7-9|.|TRBJ1-1|14|.
CASSLALRQPEAFF
TGTGCCAGCAGCTTAGCCTTACGACAGCCTGAAGCTTTCTTT
>TRBV7-8|many|TRBJ2-3|15|.
CASSLTRGRTDTQYF
TGTGCCAGCAGCTTGACGCGGGGTCGCACAGATACGCAGTATTTT
>TRBV10-3|.|TRBJ2-1|14|.
CAISDRFGYNEQFF
TGTGCCATCAGTGATCGGTTTGGTTACAATGAGCAGTTCTTC
>TRBV12-3/TRBV12-4|.|TRBJ1-1|14|TRBD1
CASSLQQGASEAFF
TGTGCCAGCAGTTTGCAACAGGGGGCGTCTGAAGCTTTCTTT
>TRBV20-1|many|TRBJ1-5|14|TRBD1
CSAKDRAPNQPQHF
TGCAGTGCTAAGGACAGGGCCCCAAATCAGCCCCAGCATTTT
>TRBV28|few|TRBJ1-4|14|.
CASSFQGPNEKLFF
TGTGCCAGCAGTTTTCAGGGTCCAAATGAAAAACTGTTTTTT
>TRBV19|.|TRBJ1-5|13|.
CASSRTDNQPQHF
TGTGCCAGTAGTAGGACGGATAATCAGCCCCAGCATTTT
>TRBV19|.|TRBJ2-3|13|.
CASQQGGTDTQYF
TGTGCCAGCCAACAGGGAGGCACAGATACGCAGTATTTT
>TRBV9|many|TRBJ2-7|16|TRBD1
CASSPFLQDRWRRGGF
TGTGCCAGCAGCCCATTTCTTCAGGACAGGTGGAGGAGAGGGGGTTTC
>TRBV4-1|.|TRBJ2-7|14|.
CASSQAQGPYEQYF
TGCGCCAGCAGCCAAGCGCAGGGTCCTTACGAGCAGTACTTC
>TRBV20-1|many|TRBJ2-1|13|TRBD2
CSAREEFSGREFF
TGCAGTGCTAGAGAAGAGTTTAGCGGGCGGGAGTTCTTC
>TRBV27|.|TRBJ1-5|13|.
CASKLHGGQPQHF
TGTGCCAGCAAACTCCATGGAGGTCAGCCCCAGCATTTT
>TRBV20-1|.|TRBJ2-1|12|.
CSANAIYNEQFF
TGCAGTGCTAACGCGATATACAATGAGCAGTTCTTC
>TRBV27|.|TRBJ2-1|16|.
CASSLDGTGPYNEQFF
TGTGCCAGCAGTTTAGACGGGACCGGTCCCTACAATGAGCAGTTCTTC
>TRBV24-1|many|TRBJ2-7|13|.
CATGALRSYEQYF
TGTGCCACCGGTGCGTTGCGCTCCTACGAGCAGTACTTC
>TRBV11-2|few|TRBJ2-1|18|TRBD1
CASSLGTGQGIPYNEQFF
TGTGCCAGCAGCTTAGGGACGGGACAGGGAATCCCCTACAATGAGCAGTTCTTC
>TRBV18|.|TRBJ2-5|12|.
CAGEGSQETQYF
TGTGCCGGCGAGGGGAGCCAAGAGACCCAGTACTTC
>TRBV7-8|few|TRBJ2-2|17|.
CASRNPQGWGNTGELFF
TGTGCCAGCAGAAACCCCCAGGGTTGGGGCAACACCGGGGAGCTGTTTTTT
>TRBV20-1|few|TRBJ1-4|16|.
CSATYRAYATNEKLFF
TGCAGTGCCACCTACCGAGCGTATGCAACTAATGAAAAACTGTTTTTT
>TRBV5-8|few|TRBJ2-4|17|.
CASSLRLKGTAKNIQYF
TGTGCCAGCAGCTTGAGACTCAAAGGGACAGCCAAAAACATTCAGTACTTC
>TRBV4-2|few|TRBJ2-5|16|TRBD2
CASSRHTSGGQETQYF
TGTGCCAGCAGCCGCCATACTAGCGGGGGCCAAGAGACCCAGTACTTC
>TRBV6-6|few|TRBJ2-1|13|.
CASSSGPMNEQFF
TGTGCCAGCAGTTCCGGGCCTATGAATGAGCAGTTCTTC
>TRBV28|few|TRBJ1-2|13|.
CASRALAGLGYTF
TGTGCCAGCAGGGCCCTAGCGGGATTGGGCTACACCTTC
>TRBV29-1|many|TRBJ2-1|14|TRBD2
CSVVGLAGGGEQFF
TGCAGCGTTGTGGGACTAGCGGGAGGGGGTGAGCAGTTCTTC
>TRBV3-1|few|TRBJ1-1|14|.
CASSQGHKDTEAFF
TGTGCCAGCAGCCAAGGACACAAGGACACTGAAGCTTTCTTT
>TRBV12-3/TRBV12-4|few|TRBJ1-1|14|TRBD1
CASRPDRVGTEAFF
TGTGCCAGCAGACCCGACAGGGTCGGGACTGAAGCTTTCTTT
>TRBV12-3/TRBV12-4|.|TRBJ2-1|16|TRBD1
CASSSAGQGRNNEQFF
TGTGCCAGCAGTTCAGCGGGACAGGGAAGGAACAATGAGCAGTTCTTC
>TRBV11-2|many|TRBJ2-3|13|.
CASSLDYGDTQYF
TGTGCCAGCAGCTTAGATTACGGGGATACGCAGTATTTT
>TRBV28|many|TRBJ2-3|15|.
CASSLARGDRDTQYF
TGTGCCAGCAGTTTAGCCCGCGGGGACCGGGATACGCAGTATTTT
>TRBV12-3/TRBV12-4|many|TRBJ2-1|13|.
CASSSRQVDEQFF
TGTGCCAGCAGTTCCAGACAGGTTGATGAGCAGTTCTTC
>TRBV3-1|.|TRBJ2-1|16|.
CASSPNPRGRGNEQFF
TGTGCCAGCAGCCCAAACCCCAGGGGGCGGGGGAATGAGCAGTTCTTC
>TRBV7-8|few|TRBJ2-1|12|TRBD2
CASSVSGNEQFF
TGTGCCAGCAGCGTTAGCGGGAATGAGCAGTTCTTC
>TRBV6-1|.|TRBJ2-3|15|.
CASSSGGPNTDTQYF
TGTGCCAGCAGCTCCGGGGGACCAAACACAGATACGCAGTATTTT
>TRBV5-1|many|TRBJ1-1|15|.
CASSLEGWRNTEAFF
TGCGCCAGCAGCTTGGAGGGGTGGCGGAACACTGAAGCTTTCTTT
>TRBV6-2/TRBV6-3|few|TRBJ2-3|15|TRBD2
CASSARREGTDTQYF
TGTGCCAGCAGTGCCAGGCGGGAGGGGACAGATACGCAGTATTTT
>TRBV5-1|.|TRBJ2-7|14|TRBD1
CASSPTGDLYEQYF
TGCGCCAGCAGCCCGACAGGGGACCTCTACGAGCAGTACTTC
>TRBV6-1|few|TRBJ1-2|16|.
CASSEVVGPNYYGYTF
TGTGCCAGCAGTGAAGTGGTTGGGCCTAATTACTATGGCTACACCTTC
>TRBV10-3|few|TRBJ2-2|14|TRBD1
CAINRQGPTGELFF
TGTGCCATCAACAGACAGGGTCCCACCGGGGAGCTGTTTTTT
>TRBV5-1|few|TRBJ2-1|13|.
CASSLTPVNEQFF
TGCGCCAGCAGCTTGACTCCCGTCAATGAGCAGTTCTTC
>TRBV4-2|few|TRBJ2-5|14|.
CASSQDSPEETQYF
TGTGCCAGCAGCCAAGATTCACCAGAAGAGACCCAGTACTTC
>TRBV7-6|.|TRBJ1-2|15|.
CASSPGPQAVYGYTF
TGTGCCAGCAGCCCCGGGCCCCAGGCCGTCTATGGCTACACCTTC
>TRBV12-3/TRBV12-4|few|TRBJ2-1|16|TRBD2
CASSWAGTSGFNEQFF
TGTGCCAGCAGTTGGGCCGGGACTAGCGGGTTCAATGAGCAGTTCTTC
>TRBV2|.|TRBJ2-5|16|TRBD2
CASSELLAGLGETQYF
TGTGCCAGCAGTGAATTGCTAGCGGGACTGGGGGAGACCCAGTACTTC
>TRBV10-3|.|TRBJ2-3|17|TRBD2
CAIRDRLAGVHSDTQYF
TGTGCCATCAGAGACCGACTAGCGGGGGTTCACTCAGATACGCAGTATTTT
>TRBV10-3|few|TRBJ1-2|14|TRBD1
CAISSTGGDYGYTF
TGTGCCATCAGCTCGACAGGGGGCGACTATGGCTACACCTTC
>TRBV5-6|many|TRBJ1-1|14|.
CASSWGRQNTEAFF
TGTGCCAGCAGCTGGGGACGGCAGAACACTGAAGCTTTCTTT